Sequencing of this T cell receptor (beta chain) was carried out in a study of OX40 agonist ivuxolimab in advanced cancers. This clone appeared a few times. Its target is not known. Whole-study results and caveats: The average count of expanded clones was higher among CD8+ T cells than among CD4+.

Profiling relied on immunoSEQ multiplex PCR, and the TCRdb table lists in-frame clones only, not all of them. The table records tens of thousands of clones, approximately 84% of them present only once. This CDR3 is built from 14 residues. V dropped 3 bases and J dropped 2 bases, with 9 bases sitting between them. Germline CDR1 reads SGDLS; CDR2 reads YYNGEE. The V gene is TRBV9, the J gene TRBJ1-3; D is perhaps TRBD1 (5 bases). Specimen: CD4+ or CD8+ T cells sorted from blood, collected in a trial of the OX40 agonist ivuxolimab. The TCR was taken from an adult with an advanced solid tumor such as melanoma, head and neck, liver or kidney cancer. The CDR3 coding sequence is TGTGCCAGCAGCGCTACAGGTACTGGAAACACCATATATTTT. It specifies CASSATGTGNTIYF.